The following is a T cell receptor beta chain sequence with its context. What it binds is unknown. Researchers ran eight separate cDNA reactions for each sample. Following a re-call of the 5' RACE reads, TCRdb has one entry per CDR3 protein and lacks DNA. Reported are approximately 380,000 distinct CDR3 sequences; the ten largest clones contain 2.6%. This entry comes from a study of monozygotic twins with inflammatory bowel disease. Findings and limits, study-wide: There were differing immunosuppressive treatments, which may have added variability to patient repertoires.

The CDR3 spans 15 residues. The V gene's germline CDR1 is LGHDT and CDR2 YNNKEL (reference sequence). The chain is built from TRBV3-1 and TRBJ2-7; lacking DNA, the TRBD1 call made by TCRdb goes unchecked. This TCR was sampled from a human donor with ulcerative colitis or Crohn's disease, or a healthy co-twin of an affected twin (not recorded which). Sequencing was done on a sample of blood. The CDR3 loop reads CASSQAGTHSYEQYF.